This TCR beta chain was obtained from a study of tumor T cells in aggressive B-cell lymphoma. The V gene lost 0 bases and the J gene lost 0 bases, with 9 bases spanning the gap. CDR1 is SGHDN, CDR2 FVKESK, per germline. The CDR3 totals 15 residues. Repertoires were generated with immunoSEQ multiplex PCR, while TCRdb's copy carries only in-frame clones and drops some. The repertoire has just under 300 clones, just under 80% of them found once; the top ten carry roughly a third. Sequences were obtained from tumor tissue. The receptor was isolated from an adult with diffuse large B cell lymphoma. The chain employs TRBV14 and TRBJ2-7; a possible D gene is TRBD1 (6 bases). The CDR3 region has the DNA TGTGCCAGCAGCCAAGATTTCAGGGGCTCCTACGAGCAGTACTTC. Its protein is CASSQDFRGSYEQYF.